The clone carrying this T cell receptor beta chain has ten or more counts. Its antigen is unidentified. This record belongs to a study of T cell responses to AZD1222 COVID-19 vaccine. CDR1 MGHRA and CDR2 YSYEKL come from the germline V gene. V shed 0 bases and J shed 0 bases, with 9 bases lying between them. The CDR3 is made up of 16 amino acids. TCRdb's table, derived via immunoSEQ multiplex PCR, lists solely in-frame clones and lacks some. The table includes more than 150,000 clones, more than 80% detected once. Study-wide results and limits: Spike-specific TCR breadth and depth both grew after two AZD1222 doses. The donor group comprised mostly white British people and more females; the analysis possibly underestimated clonal diversity.

V gene TRBV4-1 combines with J gene TRBJ1-3, with D perhaps TRBD1 (5 bases). This receptor was taken from an adult in good health. This specimen was peripheral blood, taken on day 0 of AZD1222 vaccination. In DNA form, the CDR3 reads TGCGCCAGCAGCCAAGATCAGGGCGGCTCTGGAAACACCATATATTTT. It codes for CASSQDQGGSGNTIYF.